Listed here is a single T cell receptor (beta chain). What it binds is unknown. The ends lost 5 bases at V and 2 bases at J; junction bases unmatched: 9. This CDR3 is 17 amino acids long. Germline V lookup: CDR1 LGHDT, CDR2 YNNKEL (reference sequence). The entry originates in a study of blood T cells in healthy people across ages. Findings and caveats of the study: Using unsorted PBMCs precluded a conclusive naive versus antigen-experienced comparison.

Primed by a sample-barcoded 5' primer and a J-beta primer mix, a second PCR proceeded for about 7 to 11 cycles. Every sample gave at least 2.5 million paired-end reads containing CDR3. TCRdb reprocessed the 5' RACE reads via MiXCR and lists one record per CDR3 protein. The table records around 820,000 distinct CDR3 sequences, around 25% of them present only once. This sample also belongs to another study, concerning T cells of mothers and their children. From that study: Sample barcodes plus 2-4 random nucleotides came from the M1S primer.

The chain has TRBV3-1 and TRBJ2-3, with 11 bases identical to TRBD2. The receptor comes from a boy aged 5 to 17 in good health. The sequenced sample consisted of blood. CDR3 in DNA: TGTGCCAGCAGCGATACCACTAGCGGGGGCCCCACAGATACGCAGTATTTT. Amino acids: CASSDTTSGGPTDTQYF.